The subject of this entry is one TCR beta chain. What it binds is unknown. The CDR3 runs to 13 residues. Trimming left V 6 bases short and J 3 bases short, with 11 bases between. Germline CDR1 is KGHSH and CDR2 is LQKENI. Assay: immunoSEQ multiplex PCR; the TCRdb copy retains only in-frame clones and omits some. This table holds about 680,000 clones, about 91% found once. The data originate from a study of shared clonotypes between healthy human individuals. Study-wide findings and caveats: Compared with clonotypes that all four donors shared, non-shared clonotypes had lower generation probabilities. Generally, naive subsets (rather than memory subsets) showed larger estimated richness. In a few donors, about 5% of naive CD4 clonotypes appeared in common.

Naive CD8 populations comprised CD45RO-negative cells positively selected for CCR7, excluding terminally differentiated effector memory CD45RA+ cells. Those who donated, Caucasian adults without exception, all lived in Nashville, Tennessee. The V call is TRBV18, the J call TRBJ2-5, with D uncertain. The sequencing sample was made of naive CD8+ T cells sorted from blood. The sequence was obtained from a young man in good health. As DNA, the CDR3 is TGTGCCAGCTCCCTTGGCACGGAAGAGACCCAGTACTTC. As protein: CASSLGTEETQYF.